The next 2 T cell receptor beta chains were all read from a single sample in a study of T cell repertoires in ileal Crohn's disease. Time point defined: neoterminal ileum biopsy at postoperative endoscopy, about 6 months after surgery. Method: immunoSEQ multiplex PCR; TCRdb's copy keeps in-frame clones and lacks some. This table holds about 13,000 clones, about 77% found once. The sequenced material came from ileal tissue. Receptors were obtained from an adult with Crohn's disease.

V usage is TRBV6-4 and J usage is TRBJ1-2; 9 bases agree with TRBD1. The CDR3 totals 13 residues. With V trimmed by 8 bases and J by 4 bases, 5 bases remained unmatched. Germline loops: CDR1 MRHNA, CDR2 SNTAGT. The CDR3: CASGQGPVYGYTF. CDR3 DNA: TGTGCCAGCGGACAGGGGCCCGTCTATGGCTACACCTTC.

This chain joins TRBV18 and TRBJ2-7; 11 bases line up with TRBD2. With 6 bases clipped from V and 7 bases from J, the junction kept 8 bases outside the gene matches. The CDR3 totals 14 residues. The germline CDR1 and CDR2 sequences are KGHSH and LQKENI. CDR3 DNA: TGTGCCAGCTCCCTCGGGACTAGCGGCTATGAGCAGTACTTC. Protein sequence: CASSLGTSGYEQYF.